This T cell receptor (beta chain) originates from a study of T cell changes during pregnancy in multiple sclerosis (dated by TCRdb to the late 2010s). Study-wide context: The study examined how the T cell repertoire changed over the course of pregnancy in women with multiple sclerosis.

The CDR3 has 14 amino acids, counting the end cysteine and phenylalanine. Just CDR3 DNA is preserved here, 42 bases in frame from base 1. Per the germline V gene, SGHTA is the CDR1 and FQGNSA is the CDR2. After removal of 4 bases from V and 3 bases from J, the junction retains 5 bases not matched to a gene. Library preparation was by the immunoSEQ multiplex PCR assay. Entries here come from immuneACCESS through TCRdb and include only in-frame sequences with V and J called. Some clones fail to appear in such tables; in the studies checked, an unresolved V gene covers under half of the shortfall, and the cause of the remainder is unknown. The sample yields about 50,000 clones; roughly 95% were counted once. The biggest ten clones account for around 0.31% of the sample. Comment on this clone: What this receptor recognizes is not known. Base qualities were left out, and no much larger clone turns up one base away.

This specimen was CD4+ T cells from peripheral blood mononuclear cells, taken in the third trimester of pregnancy. The receptor chain draws on TRBV7-2 and TRBJ2-7, with 8 bases matching TRBD1. The sequence was collected from a female donor with multiple sclerosis, enrolled in a pregnancy study. The DNA sequence follows: TGTGCCAGCAGCTATCTCGACAGGGGCTACGAGCAGTACTTC. Translated, this is CASSYLDRGYEQYF.